What follows is one T cell receptor (beta chain) and its context. Its antigen is unidentified. This entry is derived from a study of blood T cells in healthy people across ages. Points from the study as a whole: TCR beta diversity, measured per million T cells, fell in a roughly linear way with age. Versus aged donors, long-lived donors had higher diversity and more naive CD4+ cells.

The CDR3 contains 17 residues. V shed 5 bases and J 9 bases; nucleotides not matched to a gene: 16. CDR1 and CDR2 from the germline V gene are SGHTA and FQGNSA. Isolation per sample recovered at least 6 million PBMCs. A second PCR of 7 to 11 cycles used a sample-barcoded 5' primer and a J-beta primer mix. With 12 random nucleotides, a template-switch adaptor tagged each individual cDNA molecule. Using its own MiXCR run on the 5' RACE reads, TCRdb lists one record per CDR3 protein. The profile shows about 780,000 distinct CDR3 sequences, 35% to 50% of them singletons. The TCR sequence derives from an elderly man in good health. The V and J genes are TRBV7-2 and TRBJ2-1, with 10 bases fitting TRBD2. The material sequenced was blood. This CDR3 is CASSLEGTSGTGSEQFF. In DNA form, the CDR3 reads TGTGCCAGCAGCCTAGAGGGAACTAGCGGGACCGGTAGTGAGCAGTTCTTC. Combining the CDR3 with reference TRBV7-2 and TRBJ2-1 gives the whole variable domain GAGVSQSPSNKVTEKGKDVELRCDPISGHTALYWYRQSLGQGLEFLIYFQGNSAPDKSGLPSDRFSAERTGGSVSTLTIQRTQQEDSAVYLCASSLEGTSGTGSEQFFGPGTRLTVL.